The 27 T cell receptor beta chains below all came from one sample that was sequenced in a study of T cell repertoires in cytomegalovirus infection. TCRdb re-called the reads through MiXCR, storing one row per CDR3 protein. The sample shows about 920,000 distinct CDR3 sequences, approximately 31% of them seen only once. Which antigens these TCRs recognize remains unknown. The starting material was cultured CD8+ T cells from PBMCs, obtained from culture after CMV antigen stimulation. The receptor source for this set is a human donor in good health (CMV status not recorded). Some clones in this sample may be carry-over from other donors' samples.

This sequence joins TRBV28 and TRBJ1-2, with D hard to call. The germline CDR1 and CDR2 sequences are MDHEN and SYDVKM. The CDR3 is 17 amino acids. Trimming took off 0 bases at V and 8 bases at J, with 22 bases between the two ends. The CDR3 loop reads CASSLWEGGVGAGGYTF. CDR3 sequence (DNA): TGTGCCAGCAGTTTATGGGAAGGCGGGGTCGGAGCAGGAGGCTACACCTTC.

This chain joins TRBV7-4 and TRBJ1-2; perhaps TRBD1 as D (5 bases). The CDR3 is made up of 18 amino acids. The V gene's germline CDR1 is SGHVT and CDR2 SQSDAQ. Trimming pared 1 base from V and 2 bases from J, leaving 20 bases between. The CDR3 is CASSLGGDPTLRNYGYTF. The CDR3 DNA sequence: TGTGCCAGCAGCTTAGGAGGGGACCCAACCCTGAGGAACTATGGCTACACCTTC.

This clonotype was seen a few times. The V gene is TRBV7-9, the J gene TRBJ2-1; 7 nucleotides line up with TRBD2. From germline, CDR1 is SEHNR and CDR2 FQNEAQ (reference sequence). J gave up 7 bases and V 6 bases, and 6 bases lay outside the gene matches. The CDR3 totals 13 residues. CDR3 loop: CASRGGRSNEQFF. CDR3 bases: TGTGCCAGCAGGGGGGGGAGATCAAATGAGCAGTTCTTC.

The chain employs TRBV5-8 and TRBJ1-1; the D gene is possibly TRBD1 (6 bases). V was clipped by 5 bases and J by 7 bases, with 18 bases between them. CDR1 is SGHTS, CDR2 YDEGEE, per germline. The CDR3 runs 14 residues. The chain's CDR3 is CASRSGRGGIEAFF. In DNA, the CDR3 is TGTGCCAGCAGATCCGGGCGGGGGGGCATTGAAGCTTTCTTT.

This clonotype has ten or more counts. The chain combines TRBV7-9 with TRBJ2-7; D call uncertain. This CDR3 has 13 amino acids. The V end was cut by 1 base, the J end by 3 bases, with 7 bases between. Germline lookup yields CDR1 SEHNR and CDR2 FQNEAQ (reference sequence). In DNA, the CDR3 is TGTGCCAGCAGCTTAGTCGGGTACTACGAGCAGTACTTC. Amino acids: CASSLVGYYEQYF.

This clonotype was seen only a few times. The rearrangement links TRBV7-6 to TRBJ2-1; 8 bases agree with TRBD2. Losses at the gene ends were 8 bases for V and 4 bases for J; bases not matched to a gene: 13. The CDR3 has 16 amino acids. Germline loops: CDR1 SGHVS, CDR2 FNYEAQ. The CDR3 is CASSPGGEGSYNEQFF. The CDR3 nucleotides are TGTGCCAGCTCCCCGGGGGGGGAGGGTTCTTACAATGAGCAGTTCTTC.

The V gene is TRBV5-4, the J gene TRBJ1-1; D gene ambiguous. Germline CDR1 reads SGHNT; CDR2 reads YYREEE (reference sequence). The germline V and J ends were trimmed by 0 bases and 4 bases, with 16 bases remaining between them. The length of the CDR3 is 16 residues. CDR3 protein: CASSLAEVWRGTEAFF. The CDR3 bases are TGTGCCAGCAGCTTGGCAGAGGTCTGGCGGGGCACTGAAGCTTTCTTT.

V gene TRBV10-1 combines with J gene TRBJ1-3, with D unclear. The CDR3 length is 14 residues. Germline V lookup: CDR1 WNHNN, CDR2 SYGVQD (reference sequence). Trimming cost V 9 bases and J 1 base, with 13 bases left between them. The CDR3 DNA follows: TGCGCCAGGAAAAAAGGGAGTTCTGGAAACACCATATATTTT. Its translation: CARKKGSSGNTIYF.

The CDR3 sequence: CASSQDSLTGELFF. In DNA form, the CDR3 reads TGCGCCAGCAGCCAGGACAGCCTCACCGGGGAGCTGTTTTTT. This sequence joins TRBV4-1 and TRBJ2-2; possibly TRBD1 for D (6 bases). The CDR3 contains 14 residues. V was pared by 3 bases and J by 4 bases, with 9 bases between. Per germline, CDR1 MGHRA and CDR2 YSYEKL.

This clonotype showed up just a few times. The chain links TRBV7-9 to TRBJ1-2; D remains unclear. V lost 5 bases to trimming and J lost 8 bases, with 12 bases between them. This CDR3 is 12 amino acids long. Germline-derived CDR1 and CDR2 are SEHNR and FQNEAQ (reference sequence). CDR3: CASSPTKRGYTF. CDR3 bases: TGTGCCAGCAGCCCCACTAAGAGAGGCTACACCTTC. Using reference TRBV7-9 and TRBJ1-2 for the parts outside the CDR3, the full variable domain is DTGVSQNPRHKITKRGQNVTFRCDPISEHNRLYWYRQTLGQGPEFLTYFQNEAQLEKSRLLSDRFSAERPKGSFSTLEIQRTEQGDSAMYLCASSPTKRGYTFGSGTRLTVV.

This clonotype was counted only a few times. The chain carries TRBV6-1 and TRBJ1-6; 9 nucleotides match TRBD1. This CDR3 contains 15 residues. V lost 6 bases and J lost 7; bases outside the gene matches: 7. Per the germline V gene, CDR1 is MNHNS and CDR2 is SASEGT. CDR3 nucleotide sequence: TGTGCCAGCAGCGATACCGGGACAGGGAATTCACCCCTCCACTTT. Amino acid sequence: CASSDTGTGNSPLHF.

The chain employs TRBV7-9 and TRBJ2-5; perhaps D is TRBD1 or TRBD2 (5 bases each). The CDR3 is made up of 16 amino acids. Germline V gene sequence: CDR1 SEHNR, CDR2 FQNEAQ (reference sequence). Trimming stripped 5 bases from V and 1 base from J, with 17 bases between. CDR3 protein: CASSHFNPGPQETQYF. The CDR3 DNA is TGTGCCAGCAGCCACTTTAATCCGGGACCCCAAGAGACCCAGTACTTC.

This chain's CDR3 is CASSDWQGMNTEAFF. CDR3 nucleotide sequence: TGTGCCAGTAGTGACTGGCAGGGCATGAACACTGAAGCTTTCTTT. The chain combines TRBV19 with TRBJ1-1; D might be TRBD1 (5 bases). Germline V gene lookup returns CDR1 LNHDA and CDR2 SQIVND (reference sequence). There are 15 residues in the CDR3. Trimming took 5 bases from V and 0 from J, leaving 13 bases between them.

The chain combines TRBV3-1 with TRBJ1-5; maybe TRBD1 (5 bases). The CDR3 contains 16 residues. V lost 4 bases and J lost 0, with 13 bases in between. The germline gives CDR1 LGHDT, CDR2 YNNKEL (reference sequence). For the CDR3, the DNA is TGTGCCAGCAGCCGGGGACCTCGGCATAGCAATCAGCCCCAGCATTTT. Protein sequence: CASSRGPRHSNQPQHF.

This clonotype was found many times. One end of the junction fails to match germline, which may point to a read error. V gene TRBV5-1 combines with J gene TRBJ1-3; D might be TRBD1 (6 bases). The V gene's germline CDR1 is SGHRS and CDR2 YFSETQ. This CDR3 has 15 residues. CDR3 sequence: CASSLEDSSGNTIYF. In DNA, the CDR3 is TGTGCCAGCAGCTTAGAGGACAGCTCTGGAAACACCATATATTTT.

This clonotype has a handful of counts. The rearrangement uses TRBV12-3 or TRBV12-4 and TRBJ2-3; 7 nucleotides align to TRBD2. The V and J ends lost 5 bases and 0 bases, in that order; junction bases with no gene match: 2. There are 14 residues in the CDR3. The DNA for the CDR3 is TGTGCCAGCAGTAGGCGGGGGAGCACAGATACGCAGTATTTT. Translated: CASSRRGSTDTQYF.

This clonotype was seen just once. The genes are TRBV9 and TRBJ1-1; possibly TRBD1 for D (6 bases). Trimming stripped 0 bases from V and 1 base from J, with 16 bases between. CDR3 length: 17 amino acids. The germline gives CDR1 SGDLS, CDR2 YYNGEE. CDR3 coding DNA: TGTGCCAGCAGCGTAGACCCCAGGGGAGGTCAGAACACTGAAGCTTTCTTT. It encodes CASSVDPRGGQNTEAFF.

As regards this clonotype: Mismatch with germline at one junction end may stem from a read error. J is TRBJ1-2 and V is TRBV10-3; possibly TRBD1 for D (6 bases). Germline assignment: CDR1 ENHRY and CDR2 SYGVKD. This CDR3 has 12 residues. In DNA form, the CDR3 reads TGTACCATCAACCAAGGACAGTATGGCTACACCTTC. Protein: CTINQGQYGYTF.

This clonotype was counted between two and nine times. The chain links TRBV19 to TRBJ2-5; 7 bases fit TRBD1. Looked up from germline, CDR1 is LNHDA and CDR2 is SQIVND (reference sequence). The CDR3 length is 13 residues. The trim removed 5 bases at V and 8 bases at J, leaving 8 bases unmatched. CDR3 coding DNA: TGTGCCAGTAGTGCTCGACAGGGTGACACCCAGTACTTC. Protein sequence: CASSARQGDTQYF.

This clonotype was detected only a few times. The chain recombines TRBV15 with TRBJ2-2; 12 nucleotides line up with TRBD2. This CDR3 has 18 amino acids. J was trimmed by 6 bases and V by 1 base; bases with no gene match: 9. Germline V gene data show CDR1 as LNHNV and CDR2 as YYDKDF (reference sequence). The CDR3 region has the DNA TGTGCCACCAGCAGAGGCTTCGTGGGGACTAGCGGGCCCGGGGAGCTGTTTTTT. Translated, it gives CATSRGFVGTSGPGELFF.

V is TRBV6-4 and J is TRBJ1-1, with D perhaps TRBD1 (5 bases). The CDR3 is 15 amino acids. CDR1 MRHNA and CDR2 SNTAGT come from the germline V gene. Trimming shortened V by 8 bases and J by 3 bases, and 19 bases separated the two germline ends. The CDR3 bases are TGTGCCAGCCGCAAAGACCAGGGCCGGGACACTGAAGCTTTCTTT. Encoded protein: CASRKDQGRDTEAFF.

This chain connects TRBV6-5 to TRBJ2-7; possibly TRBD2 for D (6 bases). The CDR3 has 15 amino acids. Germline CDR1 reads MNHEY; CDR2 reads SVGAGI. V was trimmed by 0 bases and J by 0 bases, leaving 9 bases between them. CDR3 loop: CASSYSGTRSYEQYF. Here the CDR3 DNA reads TGTGCCAGCAGTTACTCAGGGACTCGCTCCTACGAGCAGTACTTC.

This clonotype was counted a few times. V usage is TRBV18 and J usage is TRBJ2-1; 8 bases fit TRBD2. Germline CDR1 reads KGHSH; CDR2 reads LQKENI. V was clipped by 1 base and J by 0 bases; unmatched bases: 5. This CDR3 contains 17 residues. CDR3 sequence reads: CASSPLGAGVSYNEQFF. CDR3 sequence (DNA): TGTGCCAGCTCACCACTAGGAGCGGGGGTCTCCTACAATGAGCAGTTCTTC.

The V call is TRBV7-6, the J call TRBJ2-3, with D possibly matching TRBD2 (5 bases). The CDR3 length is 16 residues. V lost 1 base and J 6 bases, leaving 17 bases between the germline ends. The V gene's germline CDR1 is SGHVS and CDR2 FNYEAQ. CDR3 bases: TGTGCCAGCAGCTTAGATGGCTCGAGCGGTTGGGATACGCAGTATTTT. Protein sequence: CASSLDGSSGWDTQYF.

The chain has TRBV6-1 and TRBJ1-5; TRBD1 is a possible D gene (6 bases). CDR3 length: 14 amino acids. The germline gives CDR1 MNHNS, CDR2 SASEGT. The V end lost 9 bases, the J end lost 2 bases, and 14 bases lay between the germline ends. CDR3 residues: CASFRGVGNQPQHF. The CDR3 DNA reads TGTGCCAGTTTCAGGGGTGTTGGCAATCAGCCCCAGCATTTT.

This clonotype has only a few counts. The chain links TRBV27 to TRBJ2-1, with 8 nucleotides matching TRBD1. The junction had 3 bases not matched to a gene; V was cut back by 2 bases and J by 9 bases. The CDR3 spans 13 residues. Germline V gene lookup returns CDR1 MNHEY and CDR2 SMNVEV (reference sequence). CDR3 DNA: TGTGCCAGCAGTTTAGGTCAGGGGGCTGAGCAGTTCTTC. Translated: CASSLGQGAEQFF.

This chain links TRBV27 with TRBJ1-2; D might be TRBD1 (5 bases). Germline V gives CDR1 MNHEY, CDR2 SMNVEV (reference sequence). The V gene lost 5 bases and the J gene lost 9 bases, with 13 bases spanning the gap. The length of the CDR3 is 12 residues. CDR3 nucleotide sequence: TGTGCCAGCAGTCCGACCTCGGGGCGCTACACCTTC. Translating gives CASSPTSGRYTF.